This TCR beta chain was found in a study of cytomegalovirus exposure and HLA in healthy donors. Overall study results and limits: Productive rates of about 90% or about 30% were seen for most TCR beta V segments in an earlier analysis. It was reported in a later analysis that an Asian-associated ancestry cluster showed fewer N-insertions than the roughly 660-donor mean.

Vbeta (60) and Jbeta (13) primers were used in the PCR. TCRdb's table, derived via immunoSEQ multiplex PCR, lists solely in-frame clones and lacks some. The table lists 55,000 to 65,000 clones, roughly 77% of them singletons, with more than 3% in the top ten. This CDR3 has 16 amino acids. As concerns this clone: Its antigen is currently unknown.

The sequenced sample was PBMCs. The chain links TRBV21-1 to TRBJ1-4; TRBD1, the table's D call, was not compared with the DNA. TRBV21-1 is a recognized pseudogene. This receptor was identified in a woman in her thirties or forties in good health and CMV-seropositive. The CDR3 nucleotides are TGTGCCAGCTCGTGTGAGTGGGACAGAGGGTGTGAAAAACTGTTTTTT. Amino acids: CASSCEWDRGCEKLFF.